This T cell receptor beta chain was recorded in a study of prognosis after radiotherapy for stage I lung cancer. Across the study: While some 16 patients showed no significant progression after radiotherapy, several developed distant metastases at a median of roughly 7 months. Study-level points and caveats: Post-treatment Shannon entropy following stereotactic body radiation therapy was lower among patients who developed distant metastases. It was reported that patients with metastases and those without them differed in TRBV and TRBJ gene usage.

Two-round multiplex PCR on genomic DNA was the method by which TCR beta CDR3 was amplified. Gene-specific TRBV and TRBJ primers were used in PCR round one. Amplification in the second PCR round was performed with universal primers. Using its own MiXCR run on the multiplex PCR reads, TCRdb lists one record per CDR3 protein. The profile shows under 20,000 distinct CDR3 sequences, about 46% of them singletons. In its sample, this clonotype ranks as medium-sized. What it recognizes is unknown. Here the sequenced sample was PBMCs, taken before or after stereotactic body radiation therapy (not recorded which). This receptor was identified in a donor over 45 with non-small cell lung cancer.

For the CDR3, the DNA is TGTGCCAGCAGTTTACGTATACGAGGATCACCCCTCCACTTT. Its protein product is CASSLRIRGSPLHF. The chain employs TRBV27 and TRBJ1-6; D is unclear. The CDR3 extends over 14 amino acids. The germline CDR1 and CDR2 sequences are MNHEY and SMNVEV (reference sequence). V was shortened by 2 bases and J by 10 bases, with 12 bases between the two germline ends.